This T cell receptor (beta chain) was identified during a study of metastatic and nonmetastatic thyroid tumors (TCRdb year 2020). As for the study more broadly: The researchers compared repertoires between peripheral blood samples and tumor or nodule tissue samples from patients with malignant or benign thyroid disease.

Study-level results and caveats: TCR beta diversity was reported as significantly higher in malignant tumors than in benign nodules, in both blood and tumor samples.

Reading the germline V gene (reference sequence) gives CDR1 LNHDA and CDR2 SQIVND. V is reduced by 1 base and J by 0 bases, leaving a spacing of 7 bases between them. The CDR3 goes from the cysteine to the phenylalanine over 14 residues. The read is trimmed to its CDR3 DNA, 42 bases read in frame from base 1. This clone was seen only a few times. Its antigen specificity is not known. No per-base quality is available; no much larger clone lies one base away. Libraries came from PCR. TCRdb lists the instrument as Illumina HiSeq 4000. High-throughput sequencing was used to profile the CDR3 region of the TCR beta-chain in every patient. Regarding the original processing steps: CDR3 differences across clinicopathological groups were used to build a classifier for discriminating distant-metastatic papillary thyroid cancer patients. To measure repertoire diversity the researchers used the Shannon index, while the Morisita-Horn index served to gauge how similar the tumor and blood repertoires were. TCRdb redid the processing of the public reads, applying fastp at Q25 and MiXCR, and retained in-frame beta chains. The V and J calls, along with clone size, are taken from TCRdb and not from the paper's own processing. Here the sample has some 20,000 clones; 37% occur a single time. Together, the top ten hold under 30% of the sample.

Before undergoing thyroid surgery, none of the patients had been given any kind of treatment. Patient clinical samples collected from 2012 to 2018 were retrospectively analysed using T-cell receptor beta sequencing. This clonotype was sampled from a female donor with papillary thyroid cancer or a benign thyroid nodule (not recorded which). Some clones in this sample may be carry-over from other donors' samples. The sequence links TRBV19 to TRBJ2-7, with no D gene named confidently. Sequencing was done on a sample of tumor tissue. The DNA is as follows: TGTGCCAGTAGTATAGTGCCTGACTCCTACGAGCAGTACTTC. This codes for CASSIVPDSYEQYF. With the portions outside the CDR3 filled from the reference TRBV19 and TRBJ2-7 genes, the complete variable region becomes DGGITQSPKYLFRKEGQNVTLSCEQNLNHDAMYWYRQDPGQGLRLIYYSQIVNDFQKGDIAEGYSVSREKKESFPLTVTSAQKNPTAFYLCASSIVPDSYEQYFGPGTRLTVT.